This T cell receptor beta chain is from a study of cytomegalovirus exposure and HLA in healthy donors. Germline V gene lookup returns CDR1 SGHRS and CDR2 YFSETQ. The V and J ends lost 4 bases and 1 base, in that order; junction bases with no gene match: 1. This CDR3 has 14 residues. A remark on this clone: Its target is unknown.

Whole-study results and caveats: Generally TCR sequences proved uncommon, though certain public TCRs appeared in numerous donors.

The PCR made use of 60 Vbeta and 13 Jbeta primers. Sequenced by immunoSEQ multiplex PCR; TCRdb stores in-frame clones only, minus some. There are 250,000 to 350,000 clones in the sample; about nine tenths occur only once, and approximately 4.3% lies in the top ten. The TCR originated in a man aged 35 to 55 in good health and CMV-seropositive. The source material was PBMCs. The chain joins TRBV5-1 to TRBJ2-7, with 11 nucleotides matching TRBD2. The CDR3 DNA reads TGCGCCAGCAGCCGACTAGCGGGATCCTACGAGCAGTACTTC. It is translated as CASSRLAGSYEQYF. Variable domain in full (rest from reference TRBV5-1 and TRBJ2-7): KAGVTQTPRYLIKTRGQQVTLSCSPISGHRSVSWYQQTPGQGLQFLFEYFSETQRNKGNFPGRFSGRQFSNSRSEMNVSTLELGDSALYLCASSRLAGSYEQYFGPGTRLTVT.